This T cell receptor beta chain comes out of a study of coeliac disease. Method: immunoSEQ multiplex PCR; TCRdb's copy keeps in-frame clones and lacks some. The sample includes about 4,300 clones, almost 60% seen only once; the top ten take approximately 16%. The CDR3 sequence is 19 residues long. V dropped 3 bases and J dropped 7; count of bases not matched to a gene: 23. CDR1 is SGHTA and CDR2 is FQGNSA in the germline V gene. This clone was seen only a few times. The sequence was obtained from a human donor with active celiac disease. What was sequenced was intraepithelial lymphocytes from the gut. The chain carries TRBV7-2 and TRBJ2-7, with TRBD2 identical over 8 bases. The CDR3 sequence: CASSLMFRGGYGRAKEQYF. The CDR3 DNA follows: TGTGCCAGCAGCTTGATGTTTCGGGGTGGTTACGGGAGGGCCAAGGAGCAGTACTTC.